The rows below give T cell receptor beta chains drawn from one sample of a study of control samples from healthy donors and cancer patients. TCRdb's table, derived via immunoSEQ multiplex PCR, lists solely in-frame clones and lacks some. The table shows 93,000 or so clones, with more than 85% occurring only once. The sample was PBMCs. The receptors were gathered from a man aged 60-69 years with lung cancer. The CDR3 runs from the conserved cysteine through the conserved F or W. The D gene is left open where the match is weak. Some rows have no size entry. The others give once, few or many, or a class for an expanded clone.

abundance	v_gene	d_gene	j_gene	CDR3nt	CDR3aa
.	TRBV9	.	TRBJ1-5	TGTGCCAGCAGCGTAGAAGAGGCAGGGGTTCCAATTCGCTCTCAGCCCCAGCATTTT	CASSVEEAGVPIRSQPQHF
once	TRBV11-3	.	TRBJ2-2	TGTGCCAGCAGCCCCCCGGCAGGCGGATACACCGGGGAGCTGTTTTTT	CASSPPAGGYTGELFF
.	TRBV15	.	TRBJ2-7	TGTGCCACCAGCAGAGGTCCCGAGCAGTACTTC	CATSRGPEQYF
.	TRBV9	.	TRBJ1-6	TGTGCCAGCAGCGAACTGAGAGGACCCCTCCACTTT	CASSELRGPLHF
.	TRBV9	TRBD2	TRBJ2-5	TGTGCCAGCAGCGTAGCTACGCTAGCGGGGGCTAGGAAGACCCAGTACTTC	CASSVATLAGARKTQYF
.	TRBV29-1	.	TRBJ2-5	TGCAGCGTTGAAAGGGACCGAGGGGGGACCCAGTACTTC	CSVERDRGGTQYF
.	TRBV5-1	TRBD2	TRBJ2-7	TGCGCCAGCAGCCTGGGACTAGCGGTGAGCTCCTACGAGCAGTACTTC	CASSLGLAVSSYEQYF
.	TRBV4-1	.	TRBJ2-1	TGCGCCAGCAGCGTGTTAGGACTACAGAATGACAATGAGCAGTTCTTC	CASSVLGLQNDNEQFF
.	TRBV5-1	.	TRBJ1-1	TGCGCCAGCAGCTTTTTTGGGGTCGTCCTCGGGGGCACTGAAGCTTTCTTT	CASSFFGVVLGGTEAFF
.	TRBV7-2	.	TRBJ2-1	TGTGCCAGCAGCACTAGCTCCTACAATGAGCAGTTCTTC	CASSTSSYNEQFF
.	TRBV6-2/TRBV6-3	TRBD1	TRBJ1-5	TGTGCCAGCAGTTACTATTCCGGGACAGCTAGCAATCAGCCCCAGCATTTT	CASSYYSGTASNQPQHF
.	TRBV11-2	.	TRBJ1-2	TGTGCCAGCAGCCCGATAGGTCTTTCCTATGGCTACACCTTC	CASSPIGLSYGYTF
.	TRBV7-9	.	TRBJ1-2	TGTGCCAGCAGCCTCCGAAGGAGGGAGGGGGATGGCTACACCTTC	CASSLRRREGDGYTF
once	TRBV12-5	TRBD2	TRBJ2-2	TGTGCTAGTGGTCCCTTTGCGGGGGGGCCTCGGGAGCTGTTTTTT	CASGPFAGGPRELFF
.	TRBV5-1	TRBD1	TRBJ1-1	TGCGCCAGCAGCTTGCCTGGGACAGGGGTTGAAGCTTTCTTT	CASSLPGTGVEAFF
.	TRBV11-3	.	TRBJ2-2	TGTGCCACAGGCGGGGTCGCCGGGGAGCTGTTTTTT	CATGGVAGELFF